This T cell receptor beta chain was recovered during a study of blood T cells in healthy people across ages. The use of a sample-barcoded 5' primer and a J-beta primer mix characterized a second PCR of roughly 6 to 11 cycles. A 12-random-nucleotide template-switch adaptor tagged each cDNA molecule. TCRdb called the 5' RACE reads again in MiXCR, with one record for every CDR3 protein. Of fewer than 1,000,000 distinct CDR3 sequences listed, around 45% are singletons. Between the trimmed V and J ends, which lost 5 bases and 1 base, there was a span of 18 bases. This CDR3 comprises 16 residues. This clonotype has only a few counts.

V and J are TRBV12-3 or TRBV12-4 and TRBJ2-7; tentative D call: TRBD2 (5 bases). The receptor's source is a man between 60 and 75 years old in good health. Sequencing was done on a sample of blood. CDR3 in DNA: TGTGCCAGCAGTATCCGGAGGCTGCTTGGATCCTACGAGCAGTACTTC. Translation: CASSIRRLLGSYEQYF.